The clone carrying this TCR beta chain came up many times. The antigen is not known. Germline lookup yields CDR1 MDHEN and CDR2 SYDVKM. Trimming shortened V by 6 bases and J by 1 base, and 13 bases separated the two germline ends. CDR3 length: 14 residues. This sample stems from a study of regulatory T cells in long-lasting Graves disease. Background on the study: The criterion for persistent Graves' disease was over 5 years of antithyroid drugs with positive TSH receptor antibodies. Study-level points and caveats: Persistent patients had more shared public clonotypes (around 2,800) than new patients (roughly 900).

Arm-PCR with iRepertoire HTBI primers amplified the CDR3 regions for these TCR beta libraries. TCRdb passed the multiplex PCR reads through MiXCR, listing each CDR3 protein once. Found here are roughly 490,000 distinct CDR3 sequences, less than 25% of them singletons; the top ten hold about an eighth. Time point in this sample: persistent/refractory GD, antithyroid drugs over 5 years with positive TRAb. There was RNA extracted from PBMCs, and the TCR library was made from it. This TCR was sampled from a female donor with Graves disease. The chain couples TRBV28 to TRBJ2-7, with D possibly being TRBD2 (6 bases). The source material was peripheral blood mononuclear cells (PBMCs), sampled when the disease was refractory, from a patient treated with antithyroid drugs. CDR3: CASRISGVSYEQYF. The DNA for the CDR3 is TGTGCCAGCAGGATTTCGGGGGTATCCTACGAGCAGTACTTC.